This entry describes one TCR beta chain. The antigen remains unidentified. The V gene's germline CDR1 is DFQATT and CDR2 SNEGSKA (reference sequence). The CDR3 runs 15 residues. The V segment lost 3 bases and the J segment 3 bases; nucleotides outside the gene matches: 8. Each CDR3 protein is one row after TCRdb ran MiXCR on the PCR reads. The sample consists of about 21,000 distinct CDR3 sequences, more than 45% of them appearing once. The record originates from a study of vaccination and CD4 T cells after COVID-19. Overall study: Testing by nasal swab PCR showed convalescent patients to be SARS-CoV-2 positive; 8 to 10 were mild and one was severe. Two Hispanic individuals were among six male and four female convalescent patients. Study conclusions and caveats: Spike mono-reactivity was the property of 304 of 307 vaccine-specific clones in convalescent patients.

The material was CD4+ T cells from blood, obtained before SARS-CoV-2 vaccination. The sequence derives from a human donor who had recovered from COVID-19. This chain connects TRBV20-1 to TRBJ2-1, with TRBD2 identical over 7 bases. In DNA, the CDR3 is TGCAGTGCTAGTAGTGGGAGGGCCTACTACAATGAGCAGTTCTTC. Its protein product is CSASSGRAYYNEQFF.